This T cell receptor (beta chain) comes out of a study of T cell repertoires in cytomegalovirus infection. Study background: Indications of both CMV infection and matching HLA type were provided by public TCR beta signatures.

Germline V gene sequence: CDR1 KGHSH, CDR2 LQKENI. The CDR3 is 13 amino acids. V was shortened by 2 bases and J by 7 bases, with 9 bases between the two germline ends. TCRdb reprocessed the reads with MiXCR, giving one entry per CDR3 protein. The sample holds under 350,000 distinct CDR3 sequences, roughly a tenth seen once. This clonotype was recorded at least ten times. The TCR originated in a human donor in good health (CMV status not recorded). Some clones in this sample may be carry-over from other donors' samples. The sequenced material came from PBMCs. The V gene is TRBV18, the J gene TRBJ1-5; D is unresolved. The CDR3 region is CASSPSQEQPQHF. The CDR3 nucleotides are TGTGCCAGCTCACCAAGTCAAGAACAGCCCCAGCATTTT.